The present TCR beta chain was sequenced within a study of CD8+ T cells in alopecia areata. This clone was counted once. Extraction and reverse transcription of RNA yielded cDNA as the sequencing template. Libraries were prepared by immunoSEQ multiplex PCR; TCRdb keeps only in-frame clonotypes and omits some of them. This sample carries fewer than 250,000 clones, 50% to 60% of them seen once, and the ten largest clones take over 0.55%. Germline V gives CDR1 SGHTA, CDR2 FQGNSA. This CDR3 is built from 13 residues. The V gene lost 5 bases and the J gene lost 7 bases, with 14 bases spanning the gap. As to treatment: oral pan-JAK inhibitor, 5-10 mg twice daily.

The receptor's source is a human donor with alopecia areata. This chain uses TRBV7-2 with TRBJ1-2; D unresolved. The sample consisted of CD4+ T cells sorted from blood, taken at week 4, from a patient treated with tofacitinib. The CDR3, as DNA: TGTGCCAGCAGCCTCTTCGGCCGTGTTGGCTACACCTTC. Translated: CASSLFGRVGYTF.